Presented here are 24 T cell receptor beta chains from one specimen sequenced in a study of cytomegalovirus exposure and HLA in healthy donors. It was with 60 Vbeta and 13 Jbeta primers that the PCR ran. Sequencing was performed with immunoSEQ multiplex PCR; in TCRdb, only in-frame clones are kept and a portion is missing. The table has approximately 150,000 clones, roughly 80% seen once. Sequenced input: PBMCs. These receptors originate from a man aged 50 to 59 in good health and CMV-seropositive.

V usage is TRBV5-1 and J usage is TRBJ2-3; perhaps TRBD1 as D (6 bases). Trimming stripped 2 bases from V and 3 bases from J, with 10 bases between. There are 14 residues in the CDR3. CDR1 is SGHRS and CDR2 is YFSETQ in the germline V gene. This chain's CDR3 is CASSLGGKTDTQYF. The CDR3 DNA reads as TGCGCCAGCAGCTTAGGGGGAAAGACAGATACGCAGTATTTT.

The chain uses TRBV2 and TRBJ2-3; the D gene is possibly TRBD2 (6 bases). V was cut by 6 bases and J by 2 bases, with 18 bases left in between. The CDR3 runs 16 residues. Germline V gives CDR1 SNHLY, CDR2 FYNNEI. The chain's CDR3 is CASRETSGENTDTQYF. CDR3 coding DNA: TGTGCCAGCAGGGAGACTTCGGGGGAGAACACAGATACGCAGTATTTT.

This sequence joins TRBV19 and TRBJ2-2; 14 nucleotides align to TRBD2. V lost 4 bases to trimming and J lost 1 base; unmatched junction nucleotides: 2. Germline V gives CDR1 LNHDA, CDR2 SQIVND (reference sequence). The CDR3 is made up of 17 amino acids. The CDR3 sequence: CASSTGTSGGNTGELFF. For the CDR3, the DNA is TGTGCCAGTAGTACCGGGACTAGCGGGGGGAACACCGGGGAGCTGTTTTTT.

The chain is built from TRBV6-5 and TRBJ1-2, with D perhaps matching TRBD1 (5 bases). The CDR3 is made up of 13 amino acids. Trimming removed 10 bases from V and 8 bases from J, with 20 bases in between. Germline V gene sequence: CDR1 MNHEY, CDR2 SVGAGI. The CDR3 spells CATLGGVLFGYTF. CDR3 coding DNA: TGTGCCACCCTGGGGGGGGTCCTCTTCGGCTACACCTTC.

The J gene is TRBJ1-4, the V gene TRBV7-9; D gene uncertain. V lost 4 bases to trimming and J lost 10 bases, with 19 bases between them. This CDR3 region has 15 residues. From germline, CDR1 is SEHNR and CDR2 FQNEAQ (reference sequence). CDR3: CASSSAGSGMRKLFF. The DNA of the CDR3 is TGTGCCAGCAGCTCGGCGGGCAGCGGAATGAGAAAACTGTTTTTT.

V gene TRBV7-3 combines with J gene TRBJ2-1, with D possibly matching TRBD2 (5 bases). The CDR3 runs to 13 residues. V lost 5 bases and J 7 bases, leaving 12 bases between the germline ends. Looked up from germline, CDR1 is SGHTA and CDR2 is FQGTGA. This CDR3 is CASSQRGSNEQFF. CDR3 DNA sequence: TGTGCCAGCAGCCAAAGAGGGTCGAATGAGCAGTTCTTC. Supplemented by reference TRBV7-3 and TRBJ2-1, the full variable domain reads GAGVSQTPSNKVTEKGKYVELRCDPISGHTALYWYRQSLGQGPEFLIYFQGTGAADDSGLPNDRFFAVRPEGSVSTLKIQRTERGDSAVYLCASSQRGSNEQFFGPGTRLTVL.

The chain uses TRBV28 and TRBJ2-7; perhaps TRBD2 as D (5 bases). Germline CDR1 is MDHEN and CDR2 is SYDVKM. V was pared by 6 bases and J by 2 bases, with 14 bases between. The CDR3 contains 14 residues. The CDR3 protein is CASRPGPGAYEQYF. DNA for the CDR3: TGTGCCAGCAGACCCGGGCCCGGGGCCTACGAGCAGTACTTC.

The rearrangement uses TRBV5-4 and TRBJ2-1; tentatively, D is TRBD2 (6 bases). CDR3 length: 13 residues. V shed 1 base and J shed 7 bases, with 9 bases lying between them. The V gene's germline CDR1 is SGHNT and CDR2 YYREEE (reference sequence). The CDR3: CASSLSGGNEQFF. CDR3 nucleotide sequence: TGTGCCAGCAGCTTGAGTGGGGGGAATGAGCAGTTCTTC.

This sequence joins TRBV25-1 and TRBJ1-6, with 7 bases fitting TRBD1. Trimming removed 2 bases from V and 9 bases from J; junction bases left unmatched: 4. The germline V gene has CDR1 MGHDK and CDR2 SYGVNS. This CDR3 comprises 14 residues. The CDR3 DNA sequence: TGTGCCAGCAGTGAACAGGGGGAAGGTTCACCCCTCCACTTT. It translates to CASSEQGEGSPLHF. The full variable domain, rest sourced from reference TRBV25-1 and TRBJ1-6, is EADIYQTPRYLVIGTGKKITLECSQTMGHDKMYWYQQDPGMELHLIHYSYGVNSTEKGDLSSESTVSRIRTEHFPLTLESARPSHTSQYLCASSEQGEGSPLHFGNGTRLTVT.

The V call is TRBV7-9, the J call TRBJ1-2, with 8 bases that match TRBD1. V shed 4 bases, J shed 2 bases, and the junction held 3 bases outside the gene matches. Germline CDR1 is SEHNR and CDR2 is FQNEAQ (reference sequence). The CDR3 runs 14 residues. The CDR3 is CASSSWDRNYGYTF. The CDR3 DNA reads as TGTGCCAGCAGCTCGTGGGACAGGAACTATGGCTACACCTTC.

This clone was seen a few times. The chain is built from TRBV6-6 and TRBJ2-7, with 8 bases aligning to TRBD1. In germline, CDR1 is MNHNY, CDR2 SVGAGI (reference sequence). The CDR3 contains 12 residues. V lost 6 bases, J lost 9 bases, and 7 bases stayed unmatched. CDR3 sequence reads: CASSREDRAQYF. The DNA for the CDR3 is TGTGCCAGCAGCCGCGAGGACAGGGCGCAGTACTTC.

This chain joins TRBV5-6 and TRBJ1-5, with 10 bases matching TRBD1. From germline, CDR1 is SGHDT and CDR2 YYEEEE. J gave up 1 base and V 0 bases, and 4 bases lay outside the gene matches. The CDR3 has 17 residues. The CDR3 nucleotides read TGTGCCAGCAGCTTGGGACAGGGGGCGCGGAGCAATCAGCCCCAGCATTTT. Its protein product is CASSLGQGARSNQPQHF.

J is TRBJ2-1 and V is TRBV7-2, with D unclear. The CDR3 extends over 12 amino acids. Trimming pared 3 bases from V and 12 bases from J, leaving 12 bases between. The germline V gene has CDR1 SGHTA and CDR2 FQGNSA. The DNA of the CDR3 is TGTGCCAGCAGCTTTGACACCCTCGGGCAGTTCTTC. It is translated as CASSFDTLGQFF.

V usage is TRBV18 and J usage is TRBJ2-2, with TRBD1 identical over 7 bases. CDR3 length: 15 residues. Germline CDR1 KGHSH, CDR2 LQKENI. Trimming at V came to 0 bases and at J to 6 bases, leaving 4 bases not matched to a gene. This chain's CDR3 is CASSPPRQGPGELFF. CDR3 sequence (DNA): TGTGCCAGCTCACCACCAAGACAGGGACCCGGGGAGCTGTTTTTT.

On this clone: Other DNA sequences in this sample translate to the same CDR3. V gene TRBV5-6 combines with J gene TRBJ1-5; D uncertain. Per the germline V gene, CDR1 is SGHDT and CDR2 is YYEEEE. The V end lost 0 bases, the J end lost 4 bases, and 11 bases lay between the germline ends. CDR3 length: 15 residues. In nucleotides, the CDR3 is TGTGCCAGCAGCTTGGCCGGAAGAGGGAATCAGCCCCAGCATTTT. It translates to CASSLAGRGNQPQHF.

The rearrangement joins TRBV7-9 to TRBJ1-2, with 12 bases aligning to TRBD1. There are 14 residues in the CDR3. Trimming took 5 bases from V and 8 from J; bases not matched to a gene: 6. Germline assignment: CDR1 SEHNR and CDR2 FQNEAQ (reference sequence). DNA for the CDR3: TGTGCCAGCAGCAAGGGACAGGGGGCGCGGGGCTACACCTTC. This encodes CASSKGQGARGYTF.

This clone was picked up a small number of times. The V and J genes are TRBV4-2 and TRBJ2-7, with TRBD2 as a possible D gene (6 bases). Germline V gives CDR1 LGHNA, CDR2 YNFKEQ. Trimming shortened V by 5 bases and J by 0 bases, and 20 bases separated the two germline ends. The CDR3 is made up of 17 amino acids. CDR3 region: CASSLGRGRTYSYEQYF. CDR3 sequence (DNA): TGTGCCAGCAGCTTGGGGCGGGGCAGGACTTACTCCTACGAGCAGTACTTC.

The V and J genes are TRBV7-2 and TRBJ1-1; the D is unclear. The V gene's germline CDR1 is SGHTA and CDR2 FQGNSA. V gave up 1 base and J gave up 0 bases, with 15 bases separating them. This CDR3 contains 17 residues. The CDR3 DNA sequence: TGTGCCAGCAGCTTAGTCAATCGGGGTAGGCTGAACACTGAAGCTTTCTTT. This gives the protein CASSLVNRGRLNTEAFF.

The chain has TRBV6-6 and TRBJ2-2; TRBD1 is a possible D gene (5 bases). Germline CDR1 and CDR2: MNHNY and SVGAGI (reference sequence). There are 15 residues in the CDR3. V lost 6 bases, J lost 5 bases, and 16 bases lay in between. The CDR3 protein is CASSPDSGSTGELFF. The CDR3 DNA is TGTGCCAGCAGCCCTGACAGTGGGTCGACCGGGGAGCTGTTTTTT.

The chain links TRBV7-2 to TRBJ1-2, with 7 bases that match TRBD1. The V gene end was trimmed by 0 bases and the J gene end by 8 bases; junction bases not matched to a gene: 6. Germline assignment: CDR1 SGHTA and CDR2 FQGNSA. This CDR3 contains 14 residues. The CDR3 sequence: CASSLARQGRGYTF. As DNA, the CDR3 is TGTGCCAGCAGCTTAGCAAGACAGGGTCGAGGCTACACCTTC.

The chain combines TRBV10-2 with TRBJ1-6, with D possibly being TRBD1 (6 bases). Germline V gene data show CDR1 as WSHSY and CDR2 as SAAADI. This CDR3 region has 16 residues. V shed 5 bases and J shed 1 base, with 12 bases lying between them. The CDR3 DNA sequence: TGCGCCAGCAGTTATGGGCAGGGGTCCTATAATTCACCCCTCCACTTT. Protein product: CASSYGQGSYNSPLHF.

The genes are TRBV19 and TRBJ1-2, with D perhaps TRBD1 (6 bases). Looked up from germline, CDR1 is LNHDA and CDR2 is SQIVND (reference sequence). CDR3 length equals 11 residues. Trimming removed 9 bases at V and 4 bases at J, with 9 bases between. The CDR3 protein is CARQGLYGYTF. CDR3 sequence (DNA): TGTGCCAGACAGGGCCTCTATGGCTACACCTTC.

The chain combines TRBV19 with TRBJ2-6, with no clear D. Germline loops: CDR1 LNHDA, CDR2 SQIVND (reference sequence). This CDR3 region has 13 residues. The ends were cut back, 6 bases at V and 1 base at J, with 4 bases in the middle. As DNA, the CDR3 is TGTGCCAGTAGGTCATCTGGGGCCAACGTCCTGACTTTC. It translates to CASRSSGANVLTF.

The chain recombines TRBV5-8 with TRBJ1-5, with D possibly TRBD1 on 5 matching bases. The germline CDR1 and CDR2 sequences are SGHTS and YDEGEE. The V end was cut by 4 bases, the J end by 1 base, with 15 bases between. This CDR3 has 16 amino acids. The CDR3 DNA reads TGTGCCAGCAGCCGAACAGGCACAGTCAGCAATCAGCCCCAGCATTTT. Protein sequence: CASSRTGTVSNQPQHF.